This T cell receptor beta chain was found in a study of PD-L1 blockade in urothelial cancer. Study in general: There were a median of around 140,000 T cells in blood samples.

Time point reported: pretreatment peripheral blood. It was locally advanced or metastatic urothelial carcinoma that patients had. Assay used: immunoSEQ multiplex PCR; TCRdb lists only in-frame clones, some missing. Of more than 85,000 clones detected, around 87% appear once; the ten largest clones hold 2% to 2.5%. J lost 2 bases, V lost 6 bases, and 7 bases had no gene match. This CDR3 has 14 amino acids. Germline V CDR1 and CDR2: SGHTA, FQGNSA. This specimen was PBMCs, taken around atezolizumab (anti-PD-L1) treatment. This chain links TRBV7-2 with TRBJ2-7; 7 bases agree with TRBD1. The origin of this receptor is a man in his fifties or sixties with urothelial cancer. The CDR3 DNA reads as TGTGCCAGCAGGAGAGCAGGGGGACCCTACGAGCAGTACTTC. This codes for CASRRAGGPYEQYF.